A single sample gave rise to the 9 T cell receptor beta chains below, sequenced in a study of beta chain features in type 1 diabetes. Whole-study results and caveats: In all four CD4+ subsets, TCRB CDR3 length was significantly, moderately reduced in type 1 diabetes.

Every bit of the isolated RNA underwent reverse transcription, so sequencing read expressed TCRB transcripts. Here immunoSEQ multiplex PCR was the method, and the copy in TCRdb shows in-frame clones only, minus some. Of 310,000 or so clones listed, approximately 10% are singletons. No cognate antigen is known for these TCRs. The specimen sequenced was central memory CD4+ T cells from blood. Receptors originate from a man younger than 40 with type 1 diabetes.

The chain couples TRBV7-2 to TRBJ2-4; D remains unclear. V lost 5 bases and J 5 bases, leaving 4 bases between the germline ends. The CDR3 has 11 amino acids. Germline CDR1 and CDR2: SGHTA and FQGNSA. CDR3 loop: CASSPQNIQYF. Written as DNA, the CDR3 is TGTGCCAGCAGCCCACAAAACATTCAGTACTTC.

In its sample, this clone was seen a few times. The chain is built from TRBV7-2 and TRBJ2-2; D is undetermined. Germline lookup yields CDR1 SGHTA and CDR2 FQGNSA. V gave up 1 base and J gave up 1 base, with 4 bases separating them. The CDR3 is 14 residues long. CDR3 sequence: CASSLGQNTGELFF. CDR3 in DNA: TGTGCCAGCAGCTTAGGACAGAACACCGGGGAGCTGTTTTTT.

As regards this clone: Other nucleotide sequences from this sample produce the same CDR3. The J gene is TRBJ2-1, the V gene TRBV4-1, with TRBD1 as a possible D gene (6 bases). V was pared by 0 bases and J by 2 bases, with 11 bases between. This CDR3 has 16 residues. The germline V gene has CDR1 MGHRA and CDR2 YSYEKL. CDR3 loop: CASSQDRQGTYNEQFF. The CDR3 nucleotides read TGCGCCAGCAGCCAAGATAGGCAGGGGACCTACAATGAGCAGTTCTTC.

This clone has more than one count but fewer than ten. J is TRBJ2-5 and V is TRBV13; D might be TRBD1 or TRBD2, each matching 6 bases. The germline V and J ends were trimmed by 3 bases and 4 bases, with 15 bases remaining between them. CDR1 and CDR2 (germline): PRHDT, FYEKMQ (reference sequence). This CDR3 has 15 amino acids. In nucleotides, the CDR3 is TGTGCCAGCAGCTTCCGGGGGCGGAAGGGAGAGACCCAGTACTTC. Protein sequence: CASSFRGRKGETQYF. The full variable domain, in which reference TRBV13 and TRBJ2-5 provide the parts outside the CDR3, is AAGVIQSPRHLIKEKRETATLKCYPIPRHDTVYWYQQGPGQDPQFLISFYEKMQSDKGSIPDRFSAQQFSDYHSELNMSSLELGDSALYFCASSFRGRKGETQYFGPGTRLLVL.

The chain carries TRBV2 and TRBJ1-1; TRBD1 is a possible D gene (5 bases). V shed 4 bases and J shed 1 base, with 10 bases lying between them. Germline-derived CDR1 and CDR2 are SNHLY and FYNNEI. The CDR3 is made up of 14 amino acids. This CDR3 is CASSAWDGNTEAFF. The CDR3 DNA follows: TGTGCCAGCAGTGCCTGGGACGGGAACACTGAAGCTTTCTTT.

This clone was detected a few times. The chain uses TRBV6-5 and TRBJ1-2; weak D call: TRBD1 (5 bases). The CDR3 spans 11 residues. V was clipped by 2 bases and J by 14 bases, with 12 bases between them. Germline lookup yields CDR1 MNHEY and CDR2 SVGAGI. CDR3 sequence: CASSYDPGLTF. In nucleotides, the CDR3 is TGTGCCAGCAGTTACGATCCAGGGTTAACCTTC.

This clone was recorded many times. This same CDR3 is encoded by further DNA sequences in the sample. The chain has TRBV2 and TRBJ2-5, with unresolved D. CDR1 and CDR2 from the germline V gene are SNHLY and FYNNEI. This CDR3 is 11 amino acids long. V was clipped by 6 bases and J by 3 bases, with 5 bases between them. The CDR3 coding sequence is TGTGCCAGCAGCAAGAAAGAGACCCAGTACTTC. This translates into CASSKKETQYF.

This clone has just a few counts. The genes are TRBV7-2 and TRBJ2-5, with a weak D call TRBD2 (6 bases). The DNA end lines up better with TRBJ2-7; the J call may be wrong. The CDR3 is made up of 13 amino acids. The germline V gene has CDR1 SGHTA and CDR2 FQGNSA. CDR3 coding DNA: TGTGCCAGCAGCTACCGCCGGGACTTCGAGCAGTACTTC. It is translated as CASSYRRDFEQYF.

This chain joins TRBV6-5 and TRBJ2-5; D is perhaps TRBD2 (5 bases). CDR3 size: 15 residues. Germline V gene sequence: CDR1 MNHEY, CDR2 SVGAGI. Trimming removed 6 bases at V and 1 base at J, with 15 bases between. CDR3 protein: CASSLLGGSQETQYF. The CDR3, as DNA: TGTGCCAGCAGCCTCTTAGGAGGTTCCCAAGAGACCCAGTACTTC.